Each of the 19 T cell receptor beta chains below was sequenced from the same sample in a study of T cell responses to AZD1222 COVID-19 vaccine. Clones were sequenced by immunoSEQ multiplex PCR, and TCRdb holds only the in-frame ones, with some missing. Among approximately 150,000 clones listed, roughly 94% were seen once. This specimen consisted of peripheral blood, obtained on day 0 of AZD1222 vaccination. These receptors all stem from an adult in good health.

The table lists this clone with a count of one. V gene TRBV6-5 combines with J gene TRBJ1-5; D call uncertain. V was clipped by 6 bases and J by 4 bases, with 16 bases between them. CDR3 size: 15 residues. Germline V gene lookup returns CDR1 MNHEY and CDR2 SVGAGI. For the CDR3, the DNA is TGTGCCAGCAGGGGTACGGGAGCCGGTAATCAGCCCCAGCATTTT. Amino acids: CASRGTGAGNQPQHF.

This sequence joins TRBV28 and TRBJ1-5, with TRBD1 identical over 8 bases. Trimming removed 2 bases from V and 7 bases from J; junction bases left unmatched: 4. Germline V CDR1 and CDR2: MDHEN, SYDVKM. The CDR3 extends over 14 amino acids. Here the CDR3 DNA reads TGTGCCAGCAGTTTACAGGGGGCTTGGCAGCCCCAGCATTTT. It yields the protein CASSLQGAWQPQHF.

This sequence joins TRBV18 and TRBJ1-5, with D unclear. Germline V gene data show CDR1 as KGHSH and CDR2 as LQKENI. With 2 bases removed from V and 7 bases from J, the gap between germline ends came to 18 bases. This CDR3 region has 16 residues. The CDR3 sequence: CASSPSTQIGKQPQHF. CDR3 sequence (DNA): TGTGCCAGCTCACCATCGACCCAAATAGGGAAACAGCCCCAGCATTTT.

This rearrangement joins TRBV5-7 to TRBJ1-6; no firm D call. TRBV5-7 is noted as an ORF with a role that remains uncertain. Trimming removed 0 bases at V and 4 bases at J, with 14 bases between. The CDR3 is 17 amino acids. The CDR3 bases are TGTGCCAGCAGCTTGGACTCGCTGGCACAATATAATTCACCCCTCCACTTT. Amino acid sequence: CASSLDSLAQYNSPLHF.

The table lists this clone with a count of one. This chain joins TRBV5-1 and TRBJ1-1; TRBD1 might be the D (6 bases). CDR1 SGHRS and CDR2 YFSETQ come from the germline V gene. V was pared by 5 bases and J by 3 bases, with 8 bases between. The CDR3 has 12 amino acids. CDR3 in DNA: TGCGCCAGCAGGGGGGCGGACACTGAAGCTTTCTTT. As protein: CASRGADTEAFF.

The rearrangement joins TRBV2 to TRBJ1-1; no clear D. Trimming left V 5 bases short and J 6 bases short, with 10 bases between. This CDR3 is 12 amino acids long. In germline, CDR1 is SNHLY, CDR2 FYNNEI. Written as DNA, the CDR3 is TGTGCCAGCAGTTTGGTACTGCCTGAAGCTTTCTTT. Amino acid sequence: CASSLVLPEAFF. The full variable domain, its missing parts supplied by reference TRBV2 and TRBJ1-1, is EPEVTQTPSHQVTQMGQEVILRCVPISNHLYFYWYRQILGQKVEFLVSFYNNEISEKSEIFDDQFSVERPDGSNFTLKIRSTKLEDSAMYFCASSLVLPEAFFGQGTRLTVV.

The V and J genes are TRBV12-3 or TRBV12-4 and TRBJ1-4; D is unclear. Trimming shortened V by 5 bases and J by 4 bases, and 2 bases separated the two germline ends. CDR3 length equals 11 residues. CDR3 protein: CASSHNEKLFF. The CDR3 DNA is TGTGCCAGCAGTCATAATGAAAAACTGTTTTTT.

The chain employs TRBV4-1 and TRBJ2-1; D may be TRBD1 (6 bases). V was trimmed by 0 bases and J by 10 bases, leaving 22 bases between them. This CDR3 comprises 17 residues. Germline V gene lookup returns CDR1 MGHRA and CDR2 YSYEKL. The DNA of the CDR3 is TGCGCCAGCAGCCAAGAGGGGGAAGGGGGTTTTTTGCGGGAGCAGTTCTTC. The encoded protein is CASSQEGEGGFLREQFF.

The chain joins TRBV28 to TRBJ2-1; D is unclear. Germline-derived CDR1 and CDR2 are MDHEN and SYDVKM. The CDR3 spans 14 residues. The V end was cut by 7 bases, the J end by 1 base, with 11 bases between. The CDR3 region has the DNA TGTGCCAGCACCGCAGTCAGTTCCTACAATGAGCAGTTCTTC. It is translated as CASTAVSSYNEQFF.

This rearrangement joins TRBV27 to TRBJ2-1; D possibly corresponds to TRBD1 (7 bases). The germline gives CDR1 MNHEY, CDR2 SMNVEV (reference sequence). The V gene lost 4 bases and the J gene lost 3 bases, with 10 bases spanning the gap. This CDR3 is 14 amino acids long. The CDR3 reads CASSSGGNYNEQFF. The CDR3 DNA is TGTGCCAGCAGTTCAGGGGGGAACTACAATGAGCAGTTCTTC.

V gene TRBV7-2 combines with J gene TRBJ1-1; tentative D call: TRBD1 (5 bases). The CDR3 is made up of 13 amino acids. V shed 3 bases and J shed 5 bases, with 10 bases lying between them. Germline V gives CDR1 SGHTA, CDR2 FQGNSA. CDR3 in amino acids: CASSFTGGTEAFF. The CDR3 nucleotides read TGTGCCAGCAGCTTTACGGGGGGTACTGAAGCTTTCTTT.

V and J are TRBV28 and TRBJ1-4; D unclear. Germline values: CDR1 MDHEN, CDR2 SYDVKM. Trimming cost V 5 bases and J 5 bases, with 12 bases left between them. This CDR3 region has 14 residues. CDR3 sequence reads: CASSTSPGNEKLFF. The CDR3 DNA reads as TGTGCCAGCAGTACATCTCCGGGAAATGAAAAACTGTTTTTT.

This clone was picked up one time. The gene calls are TRBV19 and TRBJ1-5; D gene unclear. V was shortened by 5 bases and J by 2 bases, with 10 bases between the two germline ends. This CDR3 comprises 14 residues. Germline V CDR1 and CDR2: LNHDA, SQIVND (reference sequence). The chain's CDR3 is CASSSASGNQPQHF. Here the CDR3 DNA reads TGTGCCAGTAGTTCCGCAAGTGGCAATCAGCCCCAGCATTTT.

This chain uses TRBV2 with TRBJ2-7; TRBD1 matches 11 bases. Germline CDR1 SNHLY, CDR2 FYNNEI. The CDR3 sequence is 14 residues long. The trim removed 6 bases at V and 4 bases at J, leaving 5 bases unmatched. The CDR3 region is CASRRTGGAYEQYV. DNA of the CDR3: TGTGCCAGCAGGCGGACAGGGGGCGCGTACGAGCAGTACGTC.

The chain couples TRBV3-1 (or the pseudogene TRBV3-2) to TRBJ1-6; D uncertain. The germline gives CDR1 LGHDT, CDR2 YNNKEL (reference sequence). The V end was cut by 1 base, the J end by 8 bases, with 9 bases between. CDR3 length: 14 amino acids. CDR3 residues: CASSQVPRHSPLHF. CDR3 bases: TGTGCCAGCAGCCAAGTGCCGCGGCATTCACCCCTCCACTTT.

The chain uses TRBV28 and TRBJ2-7; possibly TRBD1 or TRBD2 for D (6 bases each). CDR3 size: 14 residues. Germline lookup yields CDR1 MDHEN and CDR2 SYDVKM. Trimming took off 5 bases at V and 3 bases at J, with 14 bases between the two ends. Here the CDR3 reads CASSHGGTNYEQYV. In nucleotides, the CDR3 is TGTGCCAGCAGTCACGGCGGGACAAACTACGAGCAGTACGTC.

The CDR3 sequence is CASGNFGPYEQYV. The CDR3 nucleotides are TGTGCCAGCGGAAATTTTGGACCGTACGAGCAGTACGTC. This chain connects TRBV28 to TRBJ2-7; no definite D call. CDR1 is MDHEN, CDR2 SYDVKM, per germline. The V end was cut by 8 bases, the J end by 4 bases, with 15 bases between. The CDR3 has 13 amino acids.

This clone has only one observation. DNA of the CDR3: TGTGCCAGTAGGAGCCCAAAACTTACAGACAACTATGGCTACACCTTC. Protein product: CASRSPKLTDNYGYTF. The chain couples TRBV19 to TRBJ1-2; D uncertain. The germline gives CDR1 LNHDA, CDR2 SQIVND (reference sequence). The CDR3 is 16 residues long. Trimming removed 6 bases at V and 2 bases at J, with 19 bases between.

This clone was picked up one time. This chain uses TRBV7-3 with TRBJ2-3, with TRBD1 identical over 9 bases. Germline CDR1 is SGHTA and CDR2 is FQGTGA. This CDR3 is 15 amino acids long. V trimming: 5 bases; J trimming: 4 bases; junction bases outside the gene matches: 7. CDR3: CASSIQGARADTQYF. For the CDR3, the DNA is TGTGCCAGCAGCATACAGGGGGCGCGGGCAGATACGCAGTATTTT.